The sequence of this T cell receptor beta chain was determined in a study of T cell changes during pregnancy in multiple sclerosis. This clone appeared a few times. Assay used: immunoSEQ multiplex PCR; TCRdb lists only in-frame clones, some missing. The sample contains 30,000 to 35,000 clones, approximately 90% of which appear only once. The V gene end was trimmed by 0 bases and the J gene end by 6 bases; junction bases not matched to a gene: 0. Germline V CDR1 and CDR2: MRHNA, SNTAGT. The CDR3 runs 15 residues. This receptor was taken from a female donor with multiple sclerosis, enrolled in a pregnancy study. This chain connects TRBV6-4 to TRBJ2-1; 12 nucleotides align to TRBD2. The source material was CD8+ T cells from peripheral blood mononuclear cells, sampled in the first trimester of pregnancy. In nucleotides, the CDR3 is TGTGCCAGCAGTGACTCGACTAGCGGGAGCAATGAGCAGTTCTTC. Protein: CASSDSTSGSNEQFF.